This T cell receptor beta chain appears in the sequencing data of a study of blood T cell repertoires in COVID-19. Study information: T cells, B-cell-depleted T cells, or PBMCs supplied cDNA or gDNA.

Germline V CDR1 and CDR2: SGHTA, FQGNSA. Deletions cut 5 bases from V and 4 bases from J, with 10 bases between. The CDR3 sequence is 13 residues long. This clone appeared a single time. Per the study methods: The assay estimated nucleated cells by amplifying reference gene primers. Libraries were prepared by immunoSEQ multiplex PCR; TCRdb keeps only in-frame clonotypes and omits some of them. The V and J calls and clone size were taken over from that table, and D and trimming were inferred from the DNA. This table has 100,000 or so clones, around 80% appearing once. The receptor's source is a woman of 80 years or more with acute or convalescent COVID-19. The chain recombines TRBV7-2 with TRBJ2-3; TRBD2 is a possible D gene (6 bases). Sequencing was performed on peripheral blood. The CDR3 DNA reads TGTGCCAGCAGCCGACTAGGGGCAGATACGCAGTATTTT. As protein: CASSRLGADTQYF.